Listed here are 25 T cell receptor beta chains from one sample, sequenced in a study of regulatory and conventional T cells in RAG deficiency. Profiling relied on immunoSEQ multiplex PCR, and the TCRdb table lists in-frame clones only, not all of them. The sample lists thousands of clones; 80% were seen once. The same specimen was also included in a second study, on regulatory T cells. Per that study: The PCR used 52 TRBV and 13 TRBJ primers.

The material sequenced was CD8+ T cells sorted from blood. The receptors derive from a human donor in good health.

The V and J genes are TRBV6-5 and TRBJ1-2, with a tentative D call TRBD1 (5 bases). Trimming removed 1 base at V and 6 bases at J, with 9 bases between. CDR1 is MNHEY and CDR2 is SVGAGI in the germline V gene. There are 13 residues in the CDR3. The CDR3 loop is CASSYYTGHGYTF. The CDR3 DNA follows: TGTGCCAGCAGTTACTACACGGGGCATGGCTACACCTTC.

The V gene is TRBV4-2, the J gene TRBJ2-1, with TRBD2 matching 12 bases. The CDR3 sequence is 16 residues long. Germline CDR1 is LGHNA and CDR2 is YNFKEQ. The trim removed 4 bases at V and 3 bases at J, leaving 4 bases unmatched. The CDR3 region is CASSLMGLAGYNEQFF. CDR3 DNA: TGTGCCAGCAGCCTGATGGGACTAGCGGGCTACAATGAGCAGTTCTTC.

The CDR3 region has the DNA TGTGCCAGCAGCGTCGGACAGAGCTCCTATAATTCACCCCTCCACTTT. Protein: CASSVGQSSYNSPLHF. The V call is TRBV9, the J call TRBJ1-6, with TRBD1 as a possible D gene (6 bases). Trimming removed 2 bases from V and 0 bases from J, with 9 bases in between. The CDR3 length is 16 residues. Germline V gene sequence: CDR1 SGDLS, CDR2 YYNGEE.

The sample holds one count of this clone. CDR3 nucleotides: TGTGCCAGTAGGTGGACAGTAAAAGATACGCAGTATTTT. Its protein product is CASRWTVKDTQYF. The rearrangement links TRBV19 to TRBJ2-3, with a tentative D call TRBD1 (6 bases). In germline, CDR1 is LNHDA, CDR2 SQIVND (reference sequence). The V and J ends lost 6 bases and 5 bases respectively, with 12 bases between them. CDR3 size: 13 residues.

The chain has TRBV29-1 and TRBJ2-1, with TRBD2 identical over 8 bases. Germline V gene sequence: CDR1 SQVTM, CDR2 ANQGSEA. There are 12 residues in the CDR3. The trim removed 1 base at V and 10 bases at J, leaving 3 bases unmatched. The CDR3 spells CSVEVRGGEQFF. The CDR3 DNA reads TGCAGCGTTGAAGTCCGGGGGGGAGAGCAGTTCTTC.

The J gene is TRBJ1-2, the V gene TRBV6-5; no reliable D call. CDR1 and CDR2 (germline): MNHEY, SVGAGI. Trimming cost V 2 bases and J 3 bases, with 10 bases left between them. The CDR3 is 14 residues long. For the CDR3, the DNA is TGTGCCAGCAGTTACAAGGAAAGGGACTATGGCTACACCTTC. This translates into CASSYKERDYGYTF.

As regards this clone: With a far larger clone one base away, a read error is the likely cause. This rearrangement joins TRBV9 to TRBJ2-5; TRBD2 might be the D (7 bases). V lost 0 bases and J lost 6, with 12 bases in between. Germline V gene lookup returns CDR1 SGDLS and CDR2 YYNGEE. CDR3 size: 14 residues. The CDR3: CASSVGGGLQTQYF. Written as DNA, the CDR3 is TGTGCCAGCAGCGTAGGAGGGGGACTACAGACCCAGTACTTC.

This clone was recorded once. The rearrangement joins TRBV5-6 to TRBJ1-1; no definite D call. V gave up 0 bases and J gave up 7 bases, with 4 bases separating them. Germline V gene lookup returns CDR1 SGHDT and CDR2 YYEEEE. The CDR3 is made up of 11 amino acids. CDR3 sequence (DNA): TGTGCCAGCAGCTTGGGGATTGAAGCTTTCTTT. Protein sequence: CASSLGIEAFF.

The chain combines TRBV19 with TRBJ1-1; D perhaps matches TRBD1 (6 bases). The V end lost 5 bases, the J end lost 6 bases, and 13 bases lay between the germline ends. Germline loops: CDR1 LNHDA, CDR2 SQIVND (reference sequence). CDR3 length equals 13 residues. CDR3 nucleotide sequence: TGTGCCAGTAGTCTCCAGGGGAGCGCTGAAGCTTTCTTT. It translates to CASSLQGSAEAFF.

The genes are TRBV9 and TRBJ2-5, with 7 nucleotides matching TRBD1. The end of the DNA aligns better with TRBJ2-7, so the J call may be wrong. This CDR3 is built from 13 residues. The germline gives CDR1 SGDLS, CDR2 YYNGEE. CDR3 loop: CASSRDSSYEQYF. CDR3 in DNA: TGTGCCAGCAGCAGGGACAGCTCCTACGAGCAGTACTTC.

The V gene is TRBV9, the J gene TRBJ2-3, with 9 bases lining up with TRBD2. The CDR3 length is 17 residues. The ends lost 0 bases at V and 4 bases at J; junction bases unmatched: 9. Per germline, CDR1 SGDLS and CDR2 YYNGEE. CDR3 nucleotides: TGTGCCAGCAGCGTAGGTCGGGGCGGGGGGGCCGCAGATACGCAGTATTTT. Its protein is CASSVGRGGGAADTQYF.

CDR3 in amino acids: CASSEEVYEQYF. In nucleotides, the CDR3 is TGTGCCAGCAGTGAAGAGGTGTACGAGCAGTACTTC. The chain couples TRBV6-1 to TRBJ2-7; no firm D call. V shed 1 base and J shed 4 bases, with 5 bases lying between them. Germline V gene data show CDR1 as MNHNS and CDR2 as SASEGT. The CDR3 covers 12 residues.

In DNA, the CDR3 is TGCGCCAGCAGCCCATACCCCCCGGGGGCTTCTAATTCACCCCTCCACTTT. This codes for CASSPYPPGASNSPLHF. This chain connects TRBV5-1 to TRBJ1-6, with a weak D call TRBD1 (6 bases). CDR1 and CDR2 from the germline V gene are SGHRS and YFSETQ. The CDR3 consists of 17 residues. Trimming took off 4 bases at V and 6 bases at J, with 20 bases between the two ends.

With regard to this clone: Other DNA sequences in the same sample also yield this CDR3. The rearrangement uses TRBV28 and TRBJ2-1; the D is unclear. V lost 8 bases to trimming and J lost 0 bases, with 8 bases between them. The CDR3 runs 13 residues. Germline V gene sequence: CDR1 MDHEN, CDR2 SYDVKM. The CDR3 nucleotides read TGTGCCAGCGAAAGTAGCTCCTACAATGAGCAGTTCTTC. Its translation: CASESSSYNEQFF.

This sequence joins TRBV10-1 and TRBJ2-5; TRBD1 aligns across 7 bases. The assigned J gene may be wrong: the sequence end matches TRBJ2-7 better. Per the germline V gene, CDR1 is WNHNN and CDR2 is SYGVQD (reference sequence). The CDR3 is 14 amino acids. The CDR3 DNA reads TGCGCCAGCAGGGAAAAGGGGGCCCCCCACGAGCAGTACTTC. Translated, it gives CASREKGAPHEQYF.

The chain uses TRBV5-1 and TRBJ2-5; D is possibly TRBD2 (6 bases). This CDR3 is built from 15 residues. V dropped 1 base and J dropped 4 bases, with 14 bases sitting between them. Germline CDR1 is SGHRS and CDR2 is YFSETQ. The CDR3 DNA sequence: TGCGCCAGCAGCTTGTTTTCCGGGGGAGGAGAGACCCAGTACTTC. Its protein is CASSLFSGGGETQYF.

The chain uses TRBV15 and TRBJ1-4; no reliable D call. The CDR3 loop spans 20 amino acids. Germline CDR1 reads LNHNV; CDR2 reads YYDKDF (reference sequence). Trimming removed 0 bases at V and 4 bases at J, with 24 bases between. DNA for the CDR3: TGTGCCACCAGCAGAGATTTAACGCAGGAAATCCTCCCCATTAATGAAAAACTGTTTTTT. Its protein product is CATSRDLTQEILPINEKLFF.

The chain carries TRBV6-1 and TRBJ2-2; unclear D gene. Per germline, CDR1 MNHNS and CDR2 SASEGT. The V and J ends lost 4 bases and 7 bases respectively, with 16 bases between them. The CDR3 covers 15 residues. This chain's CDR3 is CASSGGRMFLGELFF. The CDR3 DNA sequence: TGTGCCAGCAGTGGAGGACGGATGTTTCTCGGGGAGCTGTTTTTT.

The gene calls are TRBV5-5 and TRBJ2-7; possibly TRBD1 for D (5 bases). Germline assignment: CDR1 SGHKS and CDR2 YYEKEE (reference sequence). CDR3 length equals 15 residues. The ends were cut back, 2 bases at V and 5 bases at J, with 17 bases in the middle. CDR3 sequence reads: CASSLDRTLLDEQYF. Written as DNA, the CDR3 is TGTGCCAGCAGCTTAGACAGAACTTTGCTTGACGAGCAGTACTTC.

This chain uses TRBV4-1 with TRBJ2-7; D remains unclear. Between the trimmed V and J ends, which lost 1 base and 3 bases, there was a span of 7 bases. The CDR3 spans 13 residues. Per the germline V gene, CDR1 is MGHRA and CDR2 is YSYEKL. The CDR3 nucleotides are TGCGCCAGCAGCCAAGGGGCAAGCTACGAGCAGTACTTC. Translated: CASSQGASYEQYF.

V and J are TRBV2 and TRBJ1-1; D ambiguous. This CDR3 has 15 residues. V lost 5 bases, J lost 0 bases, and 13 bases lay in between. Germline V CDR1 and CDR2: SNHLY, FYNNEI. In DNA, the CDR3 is TGTGCCAGCAGTCCAGACTCAGTCATGAACACTGAAGCTTTCTTT. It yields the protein CASSPDSVMNTEAFF.

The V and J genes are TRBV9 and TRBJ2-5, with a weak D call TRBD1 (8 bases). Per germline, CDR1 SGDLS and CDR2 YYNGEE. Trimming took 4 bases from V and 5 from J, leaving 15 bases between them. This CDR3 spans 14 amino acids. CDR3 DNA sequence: TGTGCCAGCAGCCGCGGGGGACAGGCGGAGACCCAGTACTTC. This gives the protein CASSRGGQAETQYF.

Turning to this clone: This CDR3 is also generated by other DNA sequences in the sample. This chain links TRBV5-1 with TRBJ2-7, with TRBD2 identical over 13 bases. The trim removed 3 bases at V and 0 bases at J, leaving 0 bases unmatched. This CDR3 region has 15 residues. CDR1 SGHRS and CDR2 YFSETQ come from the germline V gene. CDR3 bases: TGCGCCAGCAGCTGGACTAGCGGGAGCTCCTACGAGCAGTACTTC. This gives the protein CASSWTSGSSYEQYF. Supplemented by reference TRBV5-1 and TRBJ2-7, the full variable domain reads KAGVTQTPRYLIKTRGQQVTLSCSPISGHRSVSWYQQTPGQGLQFLFEYFSETQRNKGNFPGRFSGRQFSNSRSEMNVSTLELGDSALYLCASSWTSGSSYEQYFGPGTRLTVT.

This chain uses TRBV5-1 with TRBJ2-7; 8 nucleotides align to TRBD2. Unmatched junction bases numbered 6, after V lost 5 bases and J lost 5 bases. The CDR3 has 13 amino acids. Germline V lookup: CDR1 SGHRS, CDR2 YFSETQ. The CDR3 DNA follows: TGCGCCAGCAGGGAGCGGGGGAGCAACGAGCAGTACTTC. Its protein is CASRERGSNEQYF.

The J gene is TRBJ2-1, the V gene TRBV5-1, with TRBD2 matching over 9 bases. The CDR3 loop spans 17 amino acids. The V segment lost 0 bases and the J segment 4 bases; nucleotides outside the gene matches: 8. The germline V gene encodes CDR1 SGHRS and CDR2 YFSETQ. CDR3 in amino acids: CASSLASASGVYNEQFF. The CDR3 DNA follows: TGCGCCAGCAGCTTGGCGTCTGCTAGCGGGGTATACAATGAGCAGTTCTTC.